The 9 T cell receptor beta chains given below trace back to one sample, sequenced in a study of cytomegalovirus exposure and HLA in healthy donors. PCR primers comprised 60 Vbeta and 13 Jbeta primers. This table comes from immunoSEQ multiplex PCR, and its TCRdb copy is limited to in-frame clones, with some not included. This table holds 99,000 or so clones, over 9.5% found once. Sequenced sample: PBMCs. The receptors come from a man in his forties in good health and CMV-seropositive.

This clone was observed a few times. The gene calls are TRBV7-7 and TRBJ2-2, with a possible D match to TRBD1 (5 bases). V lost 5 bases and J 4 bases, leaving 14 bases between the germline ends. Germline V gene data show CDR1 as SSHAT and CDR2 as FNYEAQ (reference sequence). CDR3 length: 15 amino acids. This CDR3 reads CASSPNIGVTGELFF. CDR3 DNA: TGTGCCAGCAGCCCTAACATAGGGGTCACCGGGGAGCTGTTTTTT. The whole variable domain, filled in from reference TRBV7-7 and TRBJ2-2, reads GAGVSQSPRYKVTKRGQDVTLRCDPISSHATLYWYQQALGQGPEFLTYFNYEAQPDKSGLPSDRFSAERPEGSISTLTIQRTEQRDSAMYRCASSPNIGVTGELFFGEGSRLTVL.

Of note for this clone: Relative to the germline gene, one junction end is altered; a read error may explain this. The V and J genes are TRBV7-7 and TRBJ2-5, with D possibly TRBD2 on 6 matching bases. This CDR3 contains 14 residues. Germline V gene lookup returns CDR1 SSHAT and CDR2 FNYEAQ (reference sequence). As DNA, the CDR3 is TGTGCTAGCAGCCCGCGGGGCCCCCCCGAGACCCAGTACTTC. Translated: CASSPRGPPETQYF.

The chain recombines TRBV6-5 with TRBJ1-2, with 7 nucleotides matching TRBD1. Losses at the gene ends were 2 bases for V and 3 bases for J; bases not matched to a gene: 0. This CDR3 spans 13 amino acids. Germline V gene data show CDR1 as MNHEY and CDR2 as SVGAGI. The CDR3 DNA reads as TGTGCCAGCAGTTACGACAGGGACTATGGCTACACCTTC. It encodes CASSYDRDYGYTF.

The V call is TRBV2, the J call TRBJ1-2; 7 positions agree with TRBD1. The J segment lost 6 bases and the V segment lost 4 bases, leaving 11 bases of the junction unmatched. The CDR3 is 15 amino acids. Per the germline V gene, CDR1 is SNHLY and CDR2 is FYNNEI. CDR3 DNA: TGTGCCAGCAGTGCCCGACAGGGAGATTTGCATGGCTACACCTTC. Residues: CASSARQGDLHGYTF.

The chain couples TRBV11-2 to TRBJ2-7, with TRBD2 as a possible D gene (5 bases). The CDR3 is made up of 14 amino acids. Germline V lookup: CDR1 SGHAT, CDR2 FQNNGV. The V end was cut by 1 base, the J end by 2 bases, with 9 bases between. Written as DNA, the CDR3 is TGTGCCAGCAGCTTAGTCGCGGGCCCCTACGAGCAGTACTTC. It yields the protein CASSLVAGPYEQYF.

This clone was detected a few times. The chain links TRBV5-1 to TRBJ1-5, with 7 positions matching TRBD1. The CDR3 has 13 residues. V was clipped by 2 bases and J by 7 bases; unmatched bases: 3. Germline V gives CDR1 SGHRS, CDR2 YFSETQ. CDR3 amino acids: CASSLRQGQPQHF. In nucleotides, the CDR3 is TGCGCCAGCAGCTTACGACAGGGCCAGCCCCAGCATTTT.

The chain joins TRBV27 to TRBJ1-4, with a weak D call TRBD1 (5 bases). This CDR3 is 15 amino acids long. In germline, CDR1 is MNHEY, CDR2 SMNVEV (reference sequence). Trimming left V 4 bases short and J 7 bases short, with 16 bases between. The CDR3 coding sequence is TGTGCCAGCAGTTCAGGGAAGGATCAAGGTGAAAAACTGTTTTTT. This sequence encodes CASSSGKDQGEKLFF. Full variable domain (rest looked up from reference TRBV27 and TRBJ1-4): EAQVTQNPRYLITVTGKKLTVTCSQNMNHEYMSWYRQDPGLGLRQIYYSMNVEVTDKGDVPEGYKVSRKEKRNFPLILESPSPNQTSLYFCASSSGKDQGEKLFFGSGTQLSVL.

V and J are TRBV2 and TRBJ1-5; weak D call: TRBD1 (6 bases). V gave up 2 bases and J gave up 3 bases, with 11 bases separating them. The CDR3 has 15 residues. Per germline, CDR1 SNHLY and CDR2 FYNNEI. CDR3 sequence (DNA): TGTGCCAGCAGTGAACAGACAGGCTCCAATCAGCCCCAGCATTTT. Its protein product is CASSEQTGSNQPQHF. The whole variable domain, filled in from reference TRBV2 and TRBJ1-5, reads EPEVTQTPSHQVTQMGQEVILRCVPISNHLYFYWYRQILGQKVEFLVSFYNNEISEKSEIFDDQFSVERPDGSNFTLKIRSTKLEDSAMYFCASSEQTGSNQPQHFGDGTRLSIL.

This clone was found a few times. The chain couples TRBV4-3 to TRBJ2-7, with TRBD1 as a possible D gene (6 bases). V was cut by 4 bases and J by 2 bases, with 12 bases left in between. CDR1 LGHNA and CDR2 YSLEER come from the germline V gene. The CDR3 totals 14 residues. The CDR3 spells CASSRDRQAYEQYF. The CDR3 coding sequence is TGCGCCAGCAGCCGGGATCGACAGGCCTACGAGCAGTACTTC.